This T cell receptor (beta chain) derives from a study of blood T cell repertoires in COVID-19. The wider study: Samples taken during acute and convalescent COVID-19 were collected in the United States, Italy and Spain. T cells, B-cell-depleted T cells, or PBMCs supplied cDNA or gDNA.

The V gene's germline CDR1 is LNHNV and CDR2 YYDKDF (reference sequence). V lost 3 bases and J lost 4, with 13 bases in between. The CDR3 contains 15 residues. Authors' analysis steps: Nucleated cell counts were estimated from reference gene primer amplification. Sequenced by immunoSEQ multiplex PCR; TCRdb stores in-frame clones only, minus some. From that table come the V and J calls and clone size; the DNA was used to work out D and trimming. Of some 74,000 clones in the sample, about 82% were seen once. This clone was observed a handful of times. The sequence was obtained from a woman at least 80 years old with active or convalescent COVID-19. Material: peripheral blood. The chain employs TRBV15 and TRBJ2-1; the D gene is possibly TRBD2 (6 bases). CDR3 sequence: CATSSGLAHYNEQFF. CDR3 sequence (DNA): TGTGCCACCAGCAGTGGTCTAGCGCATTACAATGAGCAGTTCTTC.